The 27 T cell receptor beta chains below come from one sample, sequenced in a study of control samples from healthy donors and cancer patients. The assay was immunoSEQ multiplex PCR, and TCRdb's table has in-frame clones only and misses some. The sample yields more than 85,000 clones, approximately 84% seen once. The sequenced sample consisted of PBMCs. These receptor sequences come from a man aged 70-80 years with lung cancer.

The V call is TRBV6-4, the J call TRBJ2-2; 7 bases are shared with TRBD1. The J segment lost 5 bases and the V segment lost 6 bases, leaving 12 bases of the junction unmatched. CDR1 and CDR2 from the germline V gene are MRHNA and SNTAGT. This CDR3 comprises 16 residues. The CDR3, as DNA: TGTGCCAGCAGGAAGACAGGGAGTGTGGAGACCGGGGAGCTGTTTTTT. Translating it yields CASRKTGSVETGELFF.

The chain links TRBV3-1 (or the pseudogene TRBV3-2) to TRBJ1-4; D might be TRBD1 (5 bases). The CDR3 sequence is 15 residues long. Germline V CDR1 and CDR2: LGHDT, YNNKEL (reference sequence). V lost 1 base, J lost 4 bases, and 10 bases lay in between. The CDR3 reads CASSQGGGGNEKLFF. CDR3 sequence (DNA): TGTGCCAGCAGCCAAGGTGGGGGTGGTAATGAAAAACTGTTTTTT.

The CDR3 region is CASTLGSGVDTQYF. CDR3 nucleotides: TGTGCCAGCACCCTGGGGTCGGGTGTAGATACGCAGTATTTT. The chain joins TRBV6-5 to TRBJ2-3; unclear D gene. The CDR3 length is 14 residues. Trimming took off 7 bases at V and 5 bases at J, with 16 bases between the two ends. Per germline, CDR1 MNHEY and CDR2 SVGAGI.

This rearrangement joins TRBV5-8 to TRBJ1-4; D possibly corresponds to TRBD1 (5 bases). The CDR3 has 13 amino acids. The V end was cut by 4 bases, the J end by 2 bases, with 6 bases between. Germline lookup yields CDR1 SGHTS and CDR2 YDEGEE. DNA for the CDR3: TGTGCCAGCAGCCGGGACACTAATGAAAAACTGTTTTTT. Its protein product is CASSRDTNEKLFF.

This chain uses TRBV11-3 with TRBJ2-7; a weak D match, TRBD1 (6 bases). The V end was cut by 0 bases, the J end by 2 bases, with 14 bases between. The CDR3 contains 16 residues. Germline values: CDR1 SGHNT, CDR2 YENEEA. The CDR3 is CASSLDSGDTAYEQYF. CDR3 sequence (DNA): TGTGCCAGCAGCTTAGACTCTGGGGACACAGCCTACGAGCAGTACTTC.

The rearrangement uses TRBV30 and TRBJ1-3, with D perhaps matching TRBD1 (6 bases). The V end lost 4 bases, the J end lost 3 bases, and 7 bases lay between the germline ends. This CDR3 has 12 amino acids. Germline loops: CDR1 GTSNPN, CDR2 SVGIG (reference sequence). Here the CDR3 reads CAWTRGGNTIYF. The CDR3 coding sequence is TGTGCCTGGACCAGGGGTGGAAACACCATATATTTT.

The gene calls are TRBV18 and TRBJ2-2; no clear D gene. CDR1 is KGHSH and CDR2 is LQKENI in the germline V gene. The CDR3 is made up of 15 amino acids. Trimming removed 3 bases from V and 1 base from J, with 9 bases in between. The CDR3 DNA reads TGTGCCAGCTCACCCCCCGGCGGGAACACCGGGGAGCTGTTTTTT. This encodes CASSPPGGNTGELFF.

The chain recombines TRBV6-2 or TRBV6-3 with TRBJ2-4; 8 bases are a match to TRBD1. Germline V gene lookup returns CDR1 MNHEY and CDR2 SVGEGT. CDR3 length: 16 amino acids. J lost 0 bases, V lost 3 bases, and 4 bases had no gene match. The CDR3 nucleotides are TGTGCCAGCAGTTATCCCGGGACAGGAGCCAAAAACATTCAGTACTTC. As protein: CASSYPGTGAKNIQYF.

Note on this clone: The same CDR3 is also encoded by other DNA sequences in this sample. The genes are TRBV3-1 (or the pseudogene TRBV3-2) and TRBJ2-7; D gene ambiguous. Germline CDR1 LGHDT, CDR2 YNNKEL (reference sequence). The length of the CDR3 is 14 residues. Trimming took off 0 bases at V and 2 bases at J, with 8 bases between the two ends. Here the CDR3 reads CASSQDPGAYEQYF. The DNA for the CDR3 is TGTGCCAGCAGCCAAGACCCAGGCGCCTACGAGCAGTACTTC.

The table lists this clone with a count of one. The CDR3 here is CASSPRLSTGQGNTEAFF. In DNA, the CDR3 is TGTGCCAGCTCACCAAGACTATCCACGGGACAGGGAAACACTGAAGCTTTCTTT. The rearrangement uses TRBV18 and TRBJ1-1; 9 nucleotides match TRBD1. V trimming: 2 bases; J trimming: 2 bases; junction bases outside the gene matches: 12. The CDR3 loop spans 18 amino acids. Germline V lookup: CDR1 KGHSH, CDR2 LQKENI.

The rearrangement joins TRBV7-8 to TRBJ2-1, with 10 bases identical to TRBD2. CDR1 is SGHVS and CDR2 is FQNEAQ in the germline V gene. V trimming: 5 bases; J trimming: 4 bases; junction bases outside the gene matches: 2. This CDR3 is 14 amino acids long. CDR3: CASSRGLAYNEQFF. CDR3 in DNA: TGTGCCAGCAGCAGGGGACTAGCGTACAATGAGCAGTTCTTC. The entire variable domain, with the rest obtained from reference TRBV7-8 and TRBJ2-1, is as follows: GAGVSQSPRYKVAKRGQDVALRCDPISGHVSLFWYQQALGQGPEFLTYFQNEAQLDKSGLPSDRFFAERPEGSVSTLKIQRTQQEDSAVYLCASSRGLAYNEQFFGPGTRLTVL.

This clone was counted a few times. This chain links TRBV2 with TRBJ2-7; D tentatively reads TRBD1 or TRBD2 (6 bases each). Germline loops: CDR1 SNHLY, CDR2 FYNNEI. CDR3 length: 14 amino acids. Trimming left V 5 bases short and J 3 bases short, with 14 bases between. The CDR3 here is CASSKQGSGYEQYF. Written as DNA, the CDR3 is TGTGCCAGCAGTAAACAGGGTAGCGGCTACGAGCAGTACTTC.

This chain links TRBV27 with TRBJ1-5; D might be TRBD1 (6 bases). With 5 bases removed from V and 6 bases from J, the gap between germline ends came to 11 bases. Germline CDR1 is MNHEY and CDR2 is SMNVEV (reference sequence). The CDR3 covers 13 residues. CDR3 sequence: CASSTGSGQPQHF. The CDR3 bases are TGTGCCAGCAGTACAGGGTCCGGTCAGCCCCAGCATTTT.

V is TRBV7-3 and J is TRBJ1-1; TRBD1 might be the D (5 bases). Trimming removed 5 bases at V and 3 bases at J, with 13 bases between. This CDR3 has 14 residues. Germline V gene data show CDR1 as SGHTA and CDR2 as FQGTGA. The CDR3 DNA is TGTGCCAGCAGCCACAAAGCAGGGCACACTGAAGCTTTCTTT. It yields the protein CASSHKAGHTEAFF.

The CDR3 bases are TGTGCCAGCAGTGAACCCGGGGGGAAACTGTTTTTT. This gives the protein CASSEPGGKLFF. This rearrangement joins TRBV25-1 to TRBJ1-4, with TRBD1 as a possible D gene (5 bases). Between the trimmed V and J ends, which lost 2 bases and 11 bases, there was a span of 9 bases. This CDR3 comprises 12 residues. Germline V gene lookup returns CDR1 MGHDK and CDR2 SYGVNS.

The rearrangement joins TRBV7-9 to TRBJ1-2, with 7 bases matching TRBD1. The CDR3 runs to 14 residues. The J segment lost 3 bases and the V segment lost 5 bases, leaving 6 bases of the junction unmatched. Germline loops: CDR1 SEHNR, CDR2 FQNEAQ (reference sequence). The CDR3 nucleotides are TGTGCCAGCAGCCTGACAGGGACCCACTATGGCTACACCTTC. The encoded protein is CASSLTGTHYGYTF.

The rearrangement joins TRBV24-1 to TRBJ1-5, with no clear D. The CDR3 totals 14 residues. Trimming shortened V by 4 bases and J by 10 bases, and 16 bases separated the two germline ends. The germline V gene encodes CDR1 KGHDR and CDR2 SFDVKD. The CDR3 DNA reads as TGTGCCACCAGTGACACTTCTGAATATTCACCCCAGCATTTT. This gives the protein CATSDTSEYSPQHF.

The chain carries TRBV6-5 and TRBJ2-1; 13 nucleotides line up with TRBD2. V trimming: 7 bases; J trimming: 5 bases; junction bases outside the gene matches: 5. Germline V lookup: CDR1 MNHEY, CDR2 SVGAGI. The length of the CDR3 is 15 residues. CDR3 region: CASTWTSGGNNEQFF. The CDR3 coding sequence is TGTGCCAGCACGTGGACTAGCGGGGGAAACAATGAGCAGTTCTTC.

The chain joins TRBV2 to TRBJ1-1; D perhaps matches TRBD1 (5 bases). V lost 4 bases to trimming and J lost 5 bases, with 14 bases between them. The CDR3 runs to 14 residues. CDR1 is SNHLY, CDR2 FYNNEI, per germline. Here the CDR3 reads CASSAPGVGTEAFF. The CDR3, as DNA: TGTGCCAGCAGTGCTCCGGGGGTGGGGACTGAAGCTTTCTTT. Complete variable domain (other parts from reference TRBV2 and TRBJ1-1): EPEVTQTPSHQVTQMGQEVILRCVPISNHLYFYWYRQILGQKVEFLVSFYNNEISEKSEIFDDQFSVERPDGSNFTLKIRSTKLEDSAMYFCASSAPGVGTEAFFGQGTRLTVV.

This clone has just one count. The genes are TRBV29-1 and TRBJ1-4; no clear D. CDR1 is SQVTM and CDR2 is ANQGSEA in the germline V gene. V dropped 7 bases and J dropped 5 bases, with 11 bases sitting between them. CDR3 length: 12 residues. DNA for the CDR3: TGCAGCGCTCGGTCCCAAAATGAAAAACTGTTTTTT. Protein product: CSARSQNEKLFF.

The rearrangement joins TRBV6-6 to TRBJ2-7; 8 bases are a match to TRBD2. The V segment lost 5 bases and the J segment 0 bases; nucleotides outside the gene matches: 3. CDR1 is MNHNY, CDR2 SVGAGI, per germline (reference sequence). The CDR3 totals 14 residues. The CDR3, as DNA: TGTGCCAGCAGTCTTGGGACTAGCTCCTACGAGCAGTACTTC. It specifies CASSLGTSSYEQYF.

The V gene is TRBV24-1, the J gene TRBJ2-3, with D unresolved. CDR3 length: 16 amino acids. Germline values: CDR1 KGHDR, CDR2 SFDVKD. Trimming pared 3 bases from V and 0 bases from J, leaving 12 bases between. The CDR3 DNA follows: TGTGCCACCAGTGATCGGACGGGCCCTAGCACAGATACGCAGTATTTT. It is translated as CATSDRTGPSTDTQYF.

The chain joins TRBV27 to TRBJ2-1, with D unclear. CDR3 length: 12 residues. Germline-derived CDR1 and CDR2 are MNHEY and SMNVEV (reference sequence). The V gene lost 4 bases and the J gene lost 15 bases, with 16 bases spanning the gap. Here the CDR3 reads CASSSNTGRPFF. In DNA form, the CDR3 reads TGTGCCAGCAGTTCCAACACGGGTAGGCCGTTCTTC.

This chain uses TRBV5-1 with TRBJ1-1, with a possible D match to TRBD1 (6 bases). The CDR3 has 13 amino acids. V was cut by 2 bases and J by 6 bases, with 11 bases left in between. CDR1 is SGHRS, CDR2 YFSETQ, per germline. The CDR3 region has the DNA TGCGCCAGCAGCTTTCGCAGGGGATCTGAAGCTTTCTTT. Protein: CASSFRRGSEAFF.

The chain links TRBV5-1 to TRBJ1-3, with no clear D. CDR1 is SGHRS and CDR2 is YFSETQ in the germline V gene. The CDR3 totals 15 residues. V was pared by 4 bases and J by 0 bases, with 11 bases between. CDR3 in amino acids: CASSLRAGSGNTIYF. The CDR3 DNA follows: TGCGCCAGCAGCCTCAGAGCGGGCTCTGGAAACACCATATATTTT.

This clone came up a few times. This CDR3 reads CASSQYAGNVETQYF. Here the CDR3 DNA reads TGTGCCAGCAGCCAATACGCCGGGAACGTAGAGACCCAGTACTTC. The chain links TRBV3-1 (or the pseudogene TRBV3-2) to TRBJ2-5, with TRBD2 as a possible D gene (5 bases). Germline CDR1 reads LGHDT; CDR2 reads YNNKEL (reference sequence). Trimming removed 2 bases at V and 4 bases at J, with 14 bases between. This CDR3 has 15 amino acids.

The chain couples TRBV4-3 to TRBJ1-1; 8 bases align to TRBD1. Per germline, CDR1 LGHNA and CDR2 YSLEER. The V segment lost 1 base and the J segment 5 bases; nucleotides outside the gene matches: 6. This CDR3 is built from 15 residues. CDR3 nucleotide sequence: TGCGCCAGCAGCCAAGCCCAGGGGGCAGGAACTGAAGCTTTCTTT. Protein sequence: CASSQAQGAGTEAFF.